This T cell receptor beta chain is from a study of lymphopenia after photon versus proton radiotherapy (dated by TCRdb to the late 2010s). Notes on the research overall: Photon and proton radiation therapy were compared by the study for their immunological effects in patients with gastrointestinal tumors who developed high-grade lymphopenia. The cohort comprised approximately 21 patients with gastrointestinal tumors who received either photon or proton therapy and then developed lymphopenia. The goal of the study was to characterize the differences between the two radiation modalities in how they affect the immune system.

The CDR3 covers 16 residues, taking in both the cysteine and the phenylalanine. The sequence is cut down to CDR3 DNA, 48 bases in frame from base 1. V is trimmed back by 3 bases and J by 1 base, and the junction contains 7 bases that no gene match accounts for. The germline V gene provides CDR1 SGHDT and CDR2 YYEEEE. The library was generated by the immunoSEQ multiplex PCR assay. T cell repertoires were profiled with deep sequencing of rearranged TCR beta loci together with multiparametric flow cytometry. TCRdb limited this immuneACCESS table to in-frame rearrangements with V and J called. A share of clones is missing; checked studies link under half to unresolved V genes, and the rest is unexplained. The sample contains 150,000 to 200,000 clones, about nine tenths of them found a single time. Of the sample, around 4.6% falls within the top ten clones. This clone was seen a single time. The antigen this receptor binds is unknown. No clone much larger than this one lies a single base away; base qualities are absent.

Overall study outcomes, separate from this receptor: Among patients across the cohort who died, overall survival time showed an inverse correlation with a larger post-nadir drop in TCR diversity. The survival association was examined only in patients who died, and the authors described better survival with proton therapy as a possibility, not as a demonstrated result. During treatment, patients who received proton therapy stayed relatively stable, whereas patients who received photon therapy lost naive T cells and TCR diversity and gained effector/memory populations. Once the lymphocyte count had reached its nadir, the repertoires of photon-treated patients showed oligoclonal expansion, particularly of CD8+ Temra cells, and this expansion drove the decline in diversity.

The sequence joins TRBV5-6 to TRBJ1-1; 9 central bases correspond to TRBD1. This specimen consisted of peripheral blood, obtained from a patient treated with photon-based radiotherapy. The TCR sequence derives from a man in his forties or fifties with gastric cancer. The encoded CDR3 is CASSYGTGKSNTEAFF. The DNA sequence is as follows: TGTGCCAGCAGCTACGGGACAGGGAAATCGAACACTGAAGCTTTCTTT.